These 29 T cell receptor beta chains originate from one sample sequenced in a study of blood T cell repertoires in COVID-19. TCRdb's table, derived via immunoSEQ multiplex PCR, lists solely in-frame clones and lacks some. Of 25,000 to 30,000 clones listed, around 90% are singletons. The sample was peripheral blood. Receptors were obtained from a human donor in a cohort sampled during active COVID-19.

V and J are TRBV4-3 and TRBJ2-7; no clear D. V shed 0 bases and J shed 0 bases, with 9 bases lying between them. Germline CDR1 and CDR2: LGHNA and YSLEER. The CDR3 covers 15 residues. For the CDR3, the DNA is TGCGCCAGCAGCCAAGAGGCGGCTAGCTCCTACGAGCAGTACTTC. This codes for CASSQEAASSYEQYF.

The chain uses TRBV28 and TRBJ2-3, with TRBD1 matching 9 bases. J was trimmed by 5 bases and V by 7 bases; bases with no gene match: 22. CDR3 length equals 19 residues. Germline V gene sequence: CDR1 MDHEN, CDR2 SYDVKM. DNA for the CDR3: TGTGCCAGCACCAGCAGTTTGGTGTTTAGAGGGACAGGGAAAGATACGCAGTATTTT. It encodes CASTSSLVFRGTGKDTQYF.

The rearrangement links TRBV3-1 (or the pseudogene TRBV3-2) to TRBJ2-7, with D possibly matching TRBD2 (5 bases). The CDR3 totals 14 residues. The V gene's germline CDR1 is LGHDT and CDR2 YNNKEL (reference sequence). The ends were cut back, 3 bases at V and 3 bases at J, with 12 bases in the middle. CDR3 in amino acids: CASSHAVGVYEQYF. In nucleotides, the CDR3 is TGTGCCAGCAGCCATGCTGTCGGGGTCTACGAGCAGTACTTC.

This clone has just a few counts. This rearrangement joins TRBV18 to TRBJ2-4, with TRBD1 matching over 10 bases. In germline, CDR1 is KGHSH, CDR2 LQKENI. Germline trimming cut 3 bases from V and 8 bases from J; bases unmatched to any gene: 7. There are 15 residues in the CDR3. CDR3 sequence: CASSPDRGSEDIQYF. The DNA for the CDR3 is TGTGCCAGCTCACCGGACAGGGGGAGCGAGGACATTCAGTACTTC.

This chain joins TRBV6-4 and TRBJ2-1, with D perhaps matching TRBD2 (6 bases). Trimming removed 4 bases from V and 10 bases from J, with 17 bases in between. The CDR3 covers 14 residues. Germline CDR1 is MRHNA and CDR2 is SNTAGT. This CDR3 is CASSARGAGWEQFF. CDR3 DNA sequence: TGTGCCAGCAGTGCCCGAGGGGCGGGATGGGAGCAGTTCTTC.

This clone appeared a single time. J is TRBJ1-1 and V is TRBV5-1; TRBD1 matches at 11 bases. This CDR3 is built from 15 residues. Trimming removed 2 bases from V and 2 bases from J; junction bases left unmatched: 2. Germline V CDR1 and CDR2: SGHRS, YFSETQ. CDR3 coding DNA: TGCGCCAGCAGCTTCCGGACAGGGGGCAACACTGAAGCTTTCTTT. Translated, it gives CASSFRTGGNTEAFF.

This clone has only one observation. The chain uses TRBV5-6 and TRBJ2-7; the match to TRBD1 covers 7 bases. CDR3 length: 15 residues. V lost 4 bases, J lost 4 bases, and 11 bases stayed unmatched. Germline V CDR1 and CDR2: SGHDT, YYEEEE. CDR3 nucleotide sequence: TGTGCCAGCAGCGCCGGGACAGCGGCCCCATACGAGCAGTACTTC. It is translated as CASSAGTAAPYEQYF.

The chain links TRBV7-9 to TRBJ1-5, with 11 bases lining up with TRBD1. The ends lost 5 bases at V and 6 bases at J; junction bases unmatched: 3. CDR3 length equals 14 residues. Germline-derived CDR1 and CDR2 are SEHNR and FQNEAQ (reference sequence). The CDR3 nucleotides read TGTGCCAGCAGCCCAGGGACAGGGGGTCAGCCCCAGCATTTT. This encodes CASSPGTGGQPQHF.

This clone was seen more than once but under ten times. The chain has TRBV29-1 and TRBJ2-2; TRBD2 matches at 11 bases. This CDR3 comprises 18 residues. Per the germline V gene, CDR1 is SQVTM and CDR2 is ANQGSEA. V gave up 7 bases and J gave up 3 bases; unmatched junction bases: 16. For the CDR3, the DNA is TGCAGCGCAACAGCGATAGCGGGAGGGCCTATTCACACCGGGGAGCTGTTTTTT. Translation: CSATAIAGGPIHTGELFF.

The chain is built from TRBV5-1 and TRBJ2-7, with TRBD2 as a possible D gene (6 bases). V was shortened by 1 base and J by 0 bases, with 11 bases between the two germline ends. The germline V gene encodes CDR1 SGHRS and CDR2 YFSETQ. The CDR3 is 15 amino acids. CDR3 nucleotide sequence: TGCGCCAGCAGCTTGACTGGGGGGAGCTCCTACGAGCAGTACTTC. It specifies CASSLTGGSSYEQYF.

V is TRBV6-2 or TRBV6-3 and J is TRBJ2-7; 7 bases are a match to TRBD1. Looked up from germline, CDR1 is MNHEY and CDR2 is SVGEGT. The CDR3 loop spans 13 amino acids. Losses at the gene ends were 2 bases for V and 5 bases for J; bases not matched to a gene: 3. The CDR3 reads CASSYPGGDEQYF. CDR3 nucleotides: TGTGCCAGCAGTTACCCAGGGGGAGACGAGCAGTACTTC.

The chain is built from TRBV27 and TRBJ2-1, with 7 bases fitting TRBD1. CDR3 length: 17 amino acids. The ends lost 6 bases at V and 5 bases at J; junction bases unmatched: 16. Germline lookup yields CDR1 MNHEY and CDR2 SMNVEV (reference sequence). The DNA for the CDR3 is TGTGCCAGCAGCCGAGAAAGGGGACAGCCGAGGGACAATGAGCAGTTCTTC. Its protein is CASSRERGQPRDNEQFF.

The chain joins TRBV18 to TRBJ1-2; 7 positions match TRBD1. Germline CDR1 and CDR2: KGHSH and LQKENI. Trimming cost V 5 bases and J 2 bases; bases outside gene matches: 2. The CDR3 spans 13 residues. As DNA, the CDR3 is TGTGCCAGCTCAACGGACAGGAACTATGGCTACACCTTC. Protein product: CASSTDRNYGYTF.

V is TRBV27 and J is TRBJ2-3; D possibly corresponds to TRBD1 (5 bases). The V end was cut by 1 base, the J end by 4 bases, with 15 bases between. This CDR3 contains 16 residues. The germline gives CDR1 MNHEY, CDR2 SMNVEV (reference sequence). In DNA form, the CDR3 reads TGTGCCAGCAGTTTATTGGTGGGGCCGCAAGCAGATACGCAGTATTTT. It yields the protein CASSLLVGPQADTQYF.

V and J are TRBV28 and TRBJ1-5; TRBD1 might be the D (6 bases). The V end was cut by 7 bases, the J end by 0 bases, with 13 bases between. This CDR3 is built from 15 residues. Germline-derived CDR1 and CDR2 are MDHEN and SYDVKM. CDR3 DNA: TGTGCCAGCAACTTAGGGGGACATAGCAATCAGCCCCAGCATTTT. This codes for CASNLGGHSNQPQHF.

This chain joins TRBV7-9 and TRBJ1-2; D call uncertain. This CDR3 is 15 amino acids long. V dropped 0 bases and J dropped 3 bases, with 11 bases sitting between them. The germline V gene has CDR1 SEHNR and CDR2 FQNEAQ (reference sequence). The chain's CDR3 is CASSLAVSADYGYTF. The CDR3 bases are TGTGCCAGCAGCTTAGCGGTTTCGGCGGACTATGGCTACACCTTC.

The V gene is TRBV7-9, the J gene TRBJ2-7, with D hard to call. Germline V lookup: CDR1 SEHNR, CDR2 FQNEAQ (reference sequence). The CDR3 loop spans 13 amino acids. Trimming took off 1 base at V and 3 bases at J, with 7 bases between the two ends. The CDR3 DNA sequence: TGTGCCAGCAGCTTAGACAGCTACTACGAGCAGTACTTC. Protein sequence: CASSLDSYYEQYF.

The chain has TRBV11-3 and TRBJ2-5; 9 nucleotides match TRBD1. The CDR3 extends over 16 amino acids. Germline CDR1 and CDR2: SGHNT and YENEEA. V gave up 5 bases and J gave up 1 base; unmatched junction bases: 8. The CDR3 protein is CASSKPRDRVQETQYF. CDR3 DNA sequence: TGTGCCAGCAGCAAACCCCGGGACAGGGTCCAAGAGACCCAGTACTTC.

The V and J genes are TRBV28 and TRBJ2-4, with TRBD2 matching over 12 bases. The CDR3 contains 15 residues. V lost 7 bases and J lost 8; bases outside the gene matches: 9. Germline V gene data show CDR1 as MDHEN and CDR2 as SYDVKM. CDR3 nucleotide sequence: TGTGCCAGCACCACTAGCGGGAGGCCGGAGGACATTCAGTACTTC. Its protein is CASTTSGRPEDIQYF.

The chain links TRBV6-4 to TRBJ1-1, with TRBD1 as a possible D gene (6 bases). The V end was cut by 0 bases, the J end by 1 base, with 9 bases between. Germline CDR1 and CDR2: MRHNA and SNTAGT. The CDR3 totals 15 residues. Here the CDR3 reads CASSDSGQPNTEAFF. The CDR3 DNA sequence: TGTGCCAGCAGTGACTCAGGACAGCCGAACACTGAAGCTTTCTTT.

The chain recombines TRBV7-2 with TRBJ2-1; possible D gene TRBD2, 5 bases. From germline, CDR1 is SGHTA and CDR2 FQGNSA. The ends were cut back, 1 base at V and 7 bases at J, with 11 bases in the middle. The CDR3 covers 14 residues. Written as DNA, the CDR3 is TGTGCCAGCAGCTTAGAACGGGGTTGGAATGAGCAGTTCTTC. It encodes CASSLERGWNEQFF.

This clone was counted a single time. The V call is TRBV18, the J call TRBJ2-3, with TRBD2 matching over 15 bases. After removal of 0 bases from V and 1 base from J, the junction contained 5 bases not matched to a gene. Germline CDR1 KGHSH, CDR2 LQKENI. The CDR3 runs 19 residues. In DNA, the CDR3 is TGTGCCAGCTCACCACCGGGACTAGCGGGAGGATTTGGCACAGATACGCAGTATTTT. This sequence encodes CASSPPGLAGGFGTDTQYF.

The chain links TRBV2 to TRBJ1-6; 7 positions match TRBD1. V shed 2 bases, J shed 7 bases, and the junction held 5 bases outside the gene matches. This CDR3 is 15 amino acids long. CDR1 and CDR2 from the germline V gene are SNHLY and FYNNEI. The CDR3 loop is CASSEQGDQNSPLHF. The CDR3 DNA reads TGTGCCAGCAGTGAACAGGGGGATCAGAATTCACCCCTCCACTTT.

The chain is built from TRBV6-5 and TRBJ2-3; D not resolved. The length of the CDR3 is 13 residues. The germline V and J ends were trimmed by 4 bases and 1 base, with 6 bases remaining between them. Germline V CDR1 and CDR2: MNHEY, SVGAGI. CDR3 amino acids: CASSSPGTDTQYF. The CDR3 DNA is TGTGCCAGCAGTTCCCCGGGCACAGATACGCAGTATTTT.

The CDR3 spells CASSDVGTGFNQPQHF. In DNA, the CDR3 is TGTGCCAGCAGTGACGTCGGAACAGGATTCAATCAGCCCCAGCATTTT. The chain carries TRBV6-4 and TRBJ1-5; D may be TRBD1 (5 bases). CDR1 and CDR2 (germline): MRHNA, SNTAGT. The CDR3 has 16 residues. The V and J ends lost 2 bases and 3 bases respectively, with 14 bases between them.

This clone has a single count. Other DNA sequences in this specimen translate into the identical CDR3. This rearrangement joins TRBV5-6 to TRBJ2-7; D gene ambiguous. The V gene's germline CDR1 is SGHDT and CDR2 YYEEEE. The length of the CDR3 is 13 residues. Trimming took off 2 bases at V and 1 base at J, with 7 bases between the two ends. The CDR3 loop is CASSFSGSYEQYF. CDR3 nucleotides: TGTGCCAGCAGCTTTTCCGGGTCCTACGAGCAGTACTTC.

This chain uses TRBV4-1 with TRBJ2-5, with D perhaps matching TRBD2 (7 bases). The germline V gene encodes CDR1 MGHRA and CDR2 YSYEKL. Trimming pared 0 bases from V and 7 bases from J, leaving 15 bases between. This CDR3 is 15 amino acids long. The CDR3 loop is CASSQDGVRGGTQYF. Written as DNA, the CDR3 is TGCGCCAGCAGCCAAGACGGTGTAAGGGGGGGGACCCAGTACTTC.

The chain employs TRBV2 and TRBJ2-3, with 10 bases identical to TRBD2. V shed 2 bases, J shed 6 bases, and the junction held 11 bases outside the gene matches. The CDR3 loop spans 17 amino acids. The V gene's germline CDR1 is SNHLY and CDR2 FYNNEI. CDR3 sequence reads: CASSESPSASGSDTQYF. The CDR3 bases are TGTGCCAGCAGTGAATCCCCCTCGGCTAGCGGGAGTGATACGCAGTATTTT.

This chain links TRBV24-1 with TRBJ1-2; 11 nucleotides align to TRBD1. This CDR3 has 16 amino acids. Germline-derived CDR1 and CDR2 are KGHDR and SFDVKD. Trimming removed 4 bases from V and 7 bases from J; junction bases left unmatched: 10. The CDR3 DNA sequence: TGTGCCACCAGTGACCCATCCGGACAGGGGGCGCTTGGCTACACCTTC. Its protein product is CATSDPSGQGALGYTF.